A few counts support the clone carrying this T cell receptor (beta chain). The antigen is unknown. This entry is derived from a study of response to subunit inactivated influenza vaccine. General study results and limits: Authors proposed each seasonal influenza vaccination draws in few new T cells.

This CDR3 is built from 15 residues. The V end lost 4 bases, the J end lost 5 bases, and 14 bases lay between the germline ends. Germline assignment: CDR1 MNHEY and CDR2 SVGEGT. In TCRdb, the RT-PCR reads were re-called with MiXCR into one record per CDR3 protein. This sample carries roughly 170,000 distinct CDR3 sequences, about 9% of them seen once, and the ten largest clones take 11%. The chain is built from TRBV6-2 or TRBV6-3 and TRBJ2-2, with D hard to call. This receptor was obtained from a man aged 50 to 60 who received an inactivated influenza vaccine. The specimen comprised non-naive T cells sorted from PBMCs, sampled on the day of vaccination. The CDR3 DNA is TGTGCCAGCAGTTCCCGTTCCGCTCGAACCGGGGAGCTGTTTTTT. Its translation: CASSSRSARTGELFF.